Listed below are T cell receptor beta chains from one sample, sequenced in a study of cytomegalovirus exposure and HLA in healthy donors. Clones were read by immunoSEQ multiplex PCR, and TCRdb kept only the in-frame ones, dropping some. The data show over 200,000 clones, with roughly 79% seen just once and approximately 0.5% held by the top ten. Sequencing was performed on PBMCs. All receptors derive from a woman in her thirties or forties in good health and CMV-seronegative. Each CDR3 is given with its conserved first and last residue.

J gene: TRBJ1-1
V gene: TRBV29-1
CDR3 protein: CSAQGERNTEAFF

J gene: TRBJ2-1
V gene: TRBV5-1
CDR3 protein: CASSLETVYNEQFF

J gene: TRBJ2-1
V gene: TRBV28
CDR3 protein: CASTSTGVEQFF

J gene: TRBJ1-5
V gene: TRBV19
CDR3 protein: CASSTRWRDYSNQPQHF

J gene: TRBJ2-7
V gene: TRBV7-3
CDR3 protein: CASSMGLSSEQYF

J gene: TRBJ1-1
V gene: TRBV2
CDR3 protein: CASMGGVPLNTEAFF

J gene: TRBJ2-7
V gene: TRBV6-6
CDR3 protein: CASSGSGGSYEQYF

J gene: TRBJ2-3
V gene: TRBV11-3
CDR3 protein: CASSLGLAPEGDTQYF

J gene: TRBJ1-6
V gene: TRBV9
CDR3 protein: CASSVEGGRGRNSPLHF

J gene: TRBJ2-7
V gene: TRBV5-1
CDR3 protein: CASSLGHLGTYEQYF

J gene: TRBJ2-7
V gene: TRBV2
CDR3 protein: CASTPTSGGPYEQYF

J gene: TRBJ2-3
V gene: TRBV20-1
CDR3 protein: CSAERTDTQYF

J gene: TRBJ1-5
V gene: TRBV5-8
CDR3 protein: CASSSHMNNQPQHF

J gene: TRBJ2-4
V gene: TRBV7-9
CDR3 protein: CASSLEGIAKNIQYF

J gene: TRBJ1-2
V gene: TRBV27
CDR3 protein: CASSLLSGGNYGYTF

J gene: TRBJ2-1
V gene: TRBV5-8
CDR3 protein: CASSFSDRGKSFGSEQFF

J gene: TRBJ2-3
V gene: TRBV19
CDR3 protein: CASGTSGHSTDTQYF

J gene: TRBJ1-1
V gene: TRBV7-6
CDR3 protein: CASSSGQGVSTEAFF

J gene: TRBJ1-6
V gene: TRBV6-1
CDR3 protein: CASSGDSSSPLHF

J gene: TRBJ2-3
V gene: TRBV19
CDR3 protein: CASSRQGSTDTQYF

J gene: TRBJ1-3
V gene: TRBV16
CDR3 protein: CASSGTLGAGNTIYF

J gene: TRBJ2-5
V gene: TRBV7-2
CDR3 protein: CASSPTLAGAETQYF

J gene: TRBJ2-1
V gene: TRBV4-1
CDR3 protein: CASSPHRVRYNEQFF

J gene: TRBJ1-3
V gene: TRBV9
CDR3 protein: CASSVEGGSGNTIYF

J gene: TRBJ2-2
V gene: TRBV6-5
CDR3 protein: CASSSLGQRTGELFF

J gene: TRBJ2-3
V gene: TRBV29-1
CDR3 protein: CSVVLGATDTQYF

J gene: TRBJ1-1
V gene: TRBV28
CDR3 protein: CASRGGWRTEAFF

J gene: TRBJ1-1
V gene: TRBV27
CDR3 protein: CASSWSSRNREAFF

J gene: TRBJ2-7
V gene: TRBV19
CDR3 protein: CASSIKISSTCVF

J gene: TRBJ2-4
V gene: TRBV5-1
CDR3 protein: CASSFRPPLAGAKNIQYF